This T cell receptor (beta chain) was sequenced in a study of blood T cell repertoires in COVID-19 (dated by TCRdb to the early 2020s). For the wider study: The collaborator samples originated in the United States, Italy and Spain and spanned the acute and convalescent phases of COVID-19. The prospective study material was composed of cDNA or gDNA derived from T cells, B-cell-depleted T cells, or PBMCs. Subjects who had been exposed to COVID-19, were actively infected with it, or had recovered from it provided the deeply sampled blood TCRbeta repertoires that made up the dataset. The repertoires were made available in a free public database intended to serve as a resource for research on the immune response to SARS-CoV-2. The samples were drawn from the first 160 participants of the ongoing ImmuneRACE study and from 1,254 subjects provided by 6 global collaborators. The sample metadata nearly always contained a de-identified subject ID, COVID-19 status, age in years and sex. Where HLA class I and class II types were available, the types were taken from metadata supplied by the sample provider, not from assay-based typing. General findings and caveats noted by the study authors: Clinical and demographic metadata were provided uncurated, with the amount varying by source and participant.

According to the germline V gene (reference sequence), CDR1 reads SEHNR and CDR2 reads FQNEAQ. Spanning cysteine to phenylalanine, the CDR3 consists of 15 amino acids. The retained sequence is limited to the CDR3, 45 bases, with the frame set at the first base. Trimming leaves V shorter by 6 bases and J shorter by 4 bases, with the junction holding 10 bases beyond the gene matches. Enrolling through a virtual design, the prospective study's participants ranged in age from roughly 18 to 89 years and lived across more than 20 United States geographic areas. In the prospective study, cohorts were assigned on the basis of participant-reported clinical history obtained from a screening survey and a study questionnaire. Each participant in the prospective study had whole blood, serum and a nasopharyngeal or oropharyngeal swab collected by mobile phlebotomists. Participants in the prospective study had the option to provide additional blood draws and questionnaires over an approximately 2-month period. Before DNA extraction, blood samples from the prospective study were shipped at room temperature or frozen.

Note on this clone: Its antigen remains undetermined. One base away there is no much larger clone; base qualities are not given.

TCRbeta CDR3 regions were amplified from genomic DNA using the immunoSEQ Assay, a bias-controlled multiplex PCR. Per the source publication's procedure: The number of nucleated cells in each sample was estimated by amplification of reference gene primers within the assay. To quantify the absolute abundance of each unique TCRbeta CDR3 rearrangement, sequence reads were collapsed and filtered. Productive Simpson clonality was computed per sample as the square root of Simpson's diversity index over productive rearrangements. What TCRdb holds here is the immuneACCESS table cut down to in-frame rearrangements. Part of the clones is not present; checked against another copy, under half of the missing clones reflect an unresolved V gene, and the others are unexplained. V, J and clone size derive from that table, while D and trimming were established from the DNA sequence. The sample table holds more than 250,000 clones, of which approximately 90% were seen once. The biggest ten clones account for 1.2% of the sample.

Recombination connected TRBV7-9 to TRBJ1-1, and TRBD1 aligns with 8 junction nucleotides. Specimen: PBMCs or T cells enriched from blood (not recorded which). This clonotype was sampled from a woman between 40 and 50 years old with acute COVID-19. The CDR3 is CASRSFRGRGTEAFF. The DNA sequence is TGTGCCAGCAGATCCTTCAGGGGGCGCGGCACTGAAGCTTTCTTT.